This TCR beta chain was sequenced during a study of OX40 agonist ivuxolimab in advanced cancers. Study at large: Clinicians treated patients with ivuxolimab, an agonistic anti-OX40 (CD134) antibody.

Whole-study results and caveats: Expanded peripheral T-cell antigen specificity went undetermined. In the 0.1 to 3.0 mg/kg range, CD4+ and CD8+ blood T cells had expanded clonally by week 6.

Using immunoSEQ multiplex PCR, the repertoire was profiled, and TCRdb retains in-frame clones only, with some absent. The sample yields under 25,000 clones, approximately 84% seen once. Blood draws occurred at baseline, cycle 4 day 1, and cycle 7 day 1. To note about this clone: Its antigen is still unknown.

Germline V lookup: CDR1 SGHVS, CDR2 FNYEAQ. The CDR3 length is 18 residues. The ends were cut back, 1 base at V and 0 bases at J, with 15 bases in the middle. The genes are TRBV7-6 and TRBJ2-2, with a possible D match to TRBD1 (6 bases). Sequenced material: CD4+ or CD8+ T cells sorted from blood, taken in a trial of the OX40 agonist ivuxolimab. This sequence originates from an adult with an advanced solid tumor such as melanoma, head and neck, liver or kidney cancer. In DNA form, the CDR3 reads TGTGCCAGCAGCTTAGATCAGGGGTTCCGACCGAACACCGGGGAGCTGTTTTTT. Protein product: CASSLDQGFRPNTGELFF.